Each of the 9 T cell receptor beta chains below was sequenced from the same sample in a study of long-term antiretroviral therapy in people with HIV. With survey level as its setting, the immunoSEQ assay was v3.0. Libraries were prepared by immunoSEQ multiplex PCR; TCRdb keeps only in-frame clonotypes and omits some of them. The data contain about 7,100 clones, approximately 81% of them singletons. Sequencing used unsorted PBMCs, obtained around 2.6 years before starting antiretroviral therapy. These receptors were taken from a man between 35 and 55 years old with HIV.

The J gene is TRBJ1-2, the V gene TRBV30; possibly TRBD1 for D (5 bases). V was pared by 5 bases and J by 8 bases, with 15 bases between. Germline assignment: CDR1 GTSNPN and CDR2 SVGIG (reference sequence). The CDR3 length is 12 residues. The CDR3 loop is CAWLWGDGGYTF. CDR3 nucleotide sequence: TGTGCCTGGCTTTGGGGGGATGGAGGCTACACCTTC.

The chain has TRBV4-3 and TRBJ2-7, with D possibly being TRBD2 (5 bases). Trimming removed 4 bases from V and 7 bases from J, with 17 bases in between. The CDR3 totals 14 residues. CDR1 and CDR2 from the germline V gene are LGHNA and YSLEER. The CDR3 protein is CASSLGQSTGEQYF. CDR3 nucleotides: TGCGCCAGCAGCCTAGGGCAGTCGACGGGGGAGCAGTACTTC.

DNA for the CDR3: TGCGCCAGCAGCCAAGAGAATAAGCGGTTCCAGCAGTACTTC. This encodes CASSQENKRFQQYF. V usage is TRBV4-3 and J usage is TRBJ2-7; tentatively, D is TRBD2 (5 bases). CDR1 is LGHNA and CDR2 is YSLEER in the germline V gene. The CDR3 consists of 14 residues. Between the trimmed V and J ends, which lost 0 bases and 8 bases, there was a span of 14 bases.

This clone was recorded only once. The chain carries TRBV11-2 and TRBJ2-7; D ambiguous. The CDR3 consists of 15 residues. Germline lookup yields CDR1 SGHAT and CDR2 FQNNGV. Trimming took off 0 bases at V and 2 bases at J, with 11 bases between the two ends. CDR3 DNA: TGTGCCAGCAGCTTAGAGGCCGGGTACCCCTACGAGCAGTACTTC. Translation gives CASSLEAGYPYEQYF.

The gene calls are TRBV5-1 and TRBJ2-7; D is undetermined. The V end was cut by 6 bases, the J end by 2 bases, with 12 bases between. The CDR3 has 13 amino acids. CDR1 is SGHRS, CDR2 YFSETQ, per germline. CDR3 in DNA: TGCGCCAGCACGGCGGCCCCGGCCTACGAGCAGTACTTC. Protein product: CASTAAPAYEQYF. Looking up the rest from reference TRBV5-1 and TRBJ2-7 gives the full variable domain: KAGVTQTPRYLIKTRGQQVTLSCSPISGHRSVSWYQQTPGQGLQFLFEYFSETQRNKGNFPGRFSGRQFSNSRSEMNVSTLELGDSALYLCASTAAPAYEQYFGPGTRLTVT.

The V and J genes are TRBV5-1 and TRBJ2-7; D perhaps matches TRBD1 (6 bases). V lost 3 bases and J lost 3, with 13 bases in between. Per germline, CDR1 SGHRS and CDR2 YFSETQ. The CDR3 sequence is 14 residues long. The CDR3 DNA follows: TGCGCCAGCAGCTCCCCAGGGGACCGCTACGAGCAGTACTTC. It specifies CASSSPGDRYEQYF.

This clone has only one observation. V is TRBV7-2 and J is TRBJ2-3, with no clear D. There are 13 residues in the CDR3. V lost 5 bases and J lost 4, with 10 bases in between. From germline, CDR1 is SGHTA and CDR2 FQGNSA. CDR3 in amino acids: CASSLNHADTQYF. CDR3 DNA: TGTGCCAGCAGCCTAAATCATGCAGATACGCAGTATTTT. Full variable domain (remainder filled in from reference TRBV7-2 and TRBJ2-3): GAGVSQSPSNKVTEKGKDVELRCDPISGHTALYWYRQSLGQGLEFLIYFQGNSAPDKSGLPSDRFSAERTGGSVSTLTIQRTQQEDSAVYLCASSLNHADTQYFGPGTRLTVL.

The chain employs TRBV5-1 and TRBJ1-2; D is possibly TRBD1 (6 bases). The CDR3 has 13 residues. Germline V gives CDR1 SGHRS, CDR2 YFSETQ. Trimming took off 4 bases at V and 2 bases at J, with 9 bases between the two ends. DNA for the CDR3: TGCGCCAGCAGCCAGGACAGCAACTATGGCTACACCTTC. Its protein is CASSQDSNYGYTF.

The V and J genes are TRBV11-2 and TRBJ2-7; D gene uncertain. V gave up 2 bases and J gave up 2 bases, with 7 bases separating them. The CDR3 spans 13 residues. Germline V gene sequence: CDR1 SGHAT, CDR2 FQNNGV. The CDR3 DNA follows: TGTGCCAGCAGCTTACCGGCGGCCTACGAGCAGTACTTC. Translated: CASSLPAAYEQYF.